These T cell receptor beta chains were read from a single sample in a study of blood T cell repertoires in COVID-19. The table came from immunoSEQ multiplex PCR; TCRdb's copy has only in-frame clones and leaves some out. Of over 200,000 clones listed, 88% are singletons. Sequenced material: peripheral blood. The receptors originated from a woman aged 55 to 70 with acute or convalescent COVID-19. The CDR3 runs from the conserved cysteine through the conserved F or W. Fields, in order: clone size, D gene, V gene, J gene, CDR3 DNA, CDR3 protein. The D gene is left open where the match is weak. The size of a clone is reported for some rows only, either as once, few or many, or as a class for expanded clones.

size: -
D: -
V: TRBV3-1/TRBV3-2
J: TRBJ2-7
DNA: TGTGCCAGCAGCCAACTGGGGTGGGACACGCCGGGGCTGGGGCAGTACTTC
CDR3: CASSQLGWDTPGLGQYF

size: -
D: TRBD1
V: TRBV19
J: TRBJ1-2
DNA: TGTGCCAGTAGTCCTGGACAGGGCGGCTATGGCTACACCTTC
CDR3: CASSPGQGGYGYTF

size: once
D: TRBD1
V: TRBV2
J: TRBJ1-2
DNA: TGTGCCAGCAGCGGGACAGGGGGCGCTTATGGCTACACCTTC
CDR3: CASSGTGGAYGYTF

size: few
D: -
V: TRBV18
J: TRBJ1-1
DNA: TGTGCCAGCTCACCACCCAACTACCCTAGTAGCACTGAAGCTTTCTTT
CDR3: CASSPPNYPSSTEAFF

size: -
D: -
V: TRBV29-1
J: TRBJ2-3
DNA: TGCAGCGCACAGCGACCCGGACTTTCAACAGATACGCAGTATTTT
CDR3: CSAQRPGLSTDTQYF

size: -
D: -
V: TRBV7-2
J: TRBJ2-5
DNA: TGTGCCAGCAGCCCCCTCACCGTCGGGGAGACCCAGTACTTC
CDR3: CASSPLTVGETQYF

size: -
D: -
V: TRBV7-9
J: TRBJ1-4
DNA: TGTGCCAGCAGTAGTCAGGGCAGGGATGAAAAACTGTTTTTT
CDR3: CASSSQGRDEKLFF

size: -
D: -
V: TRBV30
J: TRBJ2-7
DNA: TGTGCCTGGAGTACAGGGTCCGAGCAGTACTTC
CDR3: CAWSTGSEQYF

size: -
D: -
V: TRBV27
J: TRBJ2-7
DNA: TGTGCCAGCAGTTTTAACAGGGACGACGACGAGCAGTACTTC
CDR3: CASSFNRDDDEQYF

size: -
D: -
V: TRBV7-9
J: TRBJ2-2
DNA: TGTGCCAGCAGCTTAGTCGGTGTGGTTTTGTTGGCCGGGGAGCTGTTTTTT
CDR3: CASSLVGVVLLAGELFF

size: -
D: -
V: TRBV6-6
J: TRBJ2-3
DNA: TGTGCCAGCAAGGGGGCAGATACGCAGTATTTT
CDR3: CASKGADTQYF

size: -
D: -
V: TRBV5-1
J: TRBJ1-1
DNA: TGCGCCAGCAGCTTGGTGCCAGGATTGAACACTGAAGCTTTCTTT
CDR3: CASSLVPGLNTEAFF

size: few
D: -
V: TRBV6-5
J: TRBJ1-1
DNA: TGTGCCAGCAGTCAGGCAGCCGCTTCCCCGCGTGAAGCTTTCTTT
CDR3: CASSQAAASPREAFF

size: -
D: -
V: TRBV5-1
J: TRBJ1-6
DNA: TGCGCCAGCAGCCCCCGGACGGGGAGGTATAATTCACCCCTCCACTTT
CDR3: CASSPRTGRYNSPLHF

size: -
D: TRBD2
V: TRBV28
J: TRBJ2-7
DNA: TGTGCCAGCAGTTTTAGCGGGAGCTCCTACGAGCAGTACTTC
CDR3: CASSFSGSSYEQYF

size: -
D: TRBD2
V: TRBV10-1
J: TRBJ2-3
DNA: TGCGCCAGCACCGCCCCGGGACTAGCGAGAGATACGCAGTATTTT
CDR3: CASTAPGLARDTQYF

size: -
D: -
V: TRBV6-2/TRBV6-3
J: TRBJ1-1
DNA: TGTGCCAGCAGTTACTTAGAGGGCACTGAAGCTTTCTTT
CDR3: CASSYLEGTEAFF